This T cell receptor (beta chain) was captured in a study of T-cell reconstitution after alpha-beta-depleted transplantation in children. The TCRbeta library incorporated unique molecular identifiers. TCRdb used MiXCR to reprocess the PCR reads, holding one entry per CDR3 protein. The table has about 540,000 distinct CDR3 sequences, approximately 20% seen once; the top ten hold around 3.3%. The CDR3 is 16 amino acids. With 4 bases removed from V and 8 bases from J, the gap between germline ends came to 23 bases. Germline values: CDR1 MGHRA, CDR2 YSYEKL. V usage is TRBV4-1 and J usage is TRBJ1-1; D perhaps matches TRBD1 (6 bases). Sequenced here: PBMCs from the stem cell graft donor, sampled from the stem cell graft. This TCR derives from a human donor who donated a stem cell graft to a child with acute lymphoblastic leukemia. The CDR3: CASSPGDGVGNSEAFF. CDR3 nucleotide sequence: TGCGCCAGCAGCCCAGGGGACGGAGTGGGTAACTCCGAAGCTTTCTTT.